This T cell receptor (beta chain) originates from a study of blood T cell repertoires in COVID-19. At the level of the study: Donors in Cohort 3 who had recovered were those with two negative PCRs, healthcare professional clearance, or resolution of their symptoms. Material from acute and convalescent COVID-19 was sourced from the United States, Italy and Spain.

The method was immunoSEQ multiplex PCR; TCRdb's version includes in-frame clones alone and lacks a portion of them. The data contain around 190,000 clones, 86% of them singletons. Participants reported their clinical history, and cohort assignment relied on those reports. Trimming removed 1 base from V and 4 bases from J; junction bases left unmatched: 1. The CDR3 covers 13 residues. Germline V lookup: CDR1 SGHNT, CDR2 YENEEA. This clone occurred a few times. What was sequenced was PBMCs or T cells enriched from blood (not recorded which). The rearrangement uses TRBV11-3 and TRBJ2-7; the match to TRBD2 covers 7 bases. This receptor was obtained from a middle-aged woman in a cohort exposed to, infected with or recovered from COVID-19 (not recorded which). The CDR3 region has the DNA TGTGCCAGCAGCTTAGCTAGCGGTTACGAGCAGTACTTC. This translates into CASSLASGYEQYF.